This passage covers 16 T cell receptor beta chains from one sample sequenced in a study of T-cell memory formation after mild COVID-19. TCRdb independently ran MiXCR on the 5' RACE reads; one entry per CDR3 protein. The table has some 350,000 distinct CDR3 sequences, roughly 15% seen once. Material for sequencing was PBMCs or a T cell subset sorted from them (not recorded which). The source is a man aged 18-30 years who had mild COVID-19 (a few samples of this study predate the infection). Cell type and time point are not known.

The chain uses TRBV12-3 or TRBV12-4 and TRBJ1-1, with D unclear. The V end was cut by 6 bases, the J end by 1 base, with 18 bases between. The CDR3 spans 16 residues. The CDR3 sequence is CASSYSVGTRNTEAFF. The CDR3 DNA reads TGTGCCAGCAGCTATAGCGTGGGTACTCGGAACACTGAAGCTTTCTTT.

This rearrangement joins TRBV12-5 to TRBJ2-5; D is possibly TRBD1 (6 bases). Germline CDR1 is LGHNT and CDR2 is FRNRAP. The ends were cut back, 7 bases at V and 3 bases at J, with 12 bases in the middle. The CDR3 is made up of 13 amino acids. Here the CDR3 DNA reads TGTGCTAGTGCCAGGACAGTGAAAGAGACCCAGTACTTC. Its protein is CASARTVKETQYF.

This clonotype was seen a handful of times. The CDR3 coding sequence is TGTGCCAGCAGCAGTCGACTTCGAGACGAGCAGTACTTC. This encodes CASSSRLRDEQYF. The rearrangement joins TRBV7-2 to TRBJ2-7; unclear D gene. The V and J ends lost 5 bases and 5 bases respectively, with 13 bases between them. The CDR3 has 13 residues. Germline V gene data show CDR1 as SGHTA and CDR2 as FQGNSA.

This clonotype was counted many times. J is TRBJ2-6 and V is TRBV3-1, with D maybe TRBD1 (5 bases). The CDR3 length is 15 residues. Germline CDR1 is LGHDT and CDR2 is YNNKEL (reference sequence). The V end was cut by 5 bases, the J end by 0 bases, with 8 bases between. The CDR3 region has the DNA TGTGCCAGCAGCTCAGGGTCCTCTGGGGCCAACGTCCTGACTTTC. It is translated as CASSSGSSGANVLTF.

The chain combines TRBV6-6 with TRBJ2-7; 7 nucleotides line up with TRBD2. The CDR3 consists of 12 residues. V gave up 5 bases and J gave up 6 bases; unmatched junction bases: 4. Germline CDR1 MNHNY, CDR2 SVGAGI (reference sequence). The CDR3 DNA follows: TGTGCCAGCAGTCACGGACTAGGCGAGCAGTACGTC. Translating gives CASSHGLGEQYV.

The chain links TRBV11-2 to TRBJ2-3, with TRBD2 matching 14 bases. This CDR3 is built from 19 residues. V shed 1 base and J 4 bases; nucleotides not matched to a gene: 10. Per the germline V gene, CDR1 is SGHAT and CDR2 is FQNNGV. In nucleotides, the CDR3 is TGTGCCAGCAGCTTAGGTCCCAGGACTAGCGGGGGGCCTCCAGATACGCAGTATTTT. Protein: CASSLGPRTSGGPPDTQYF. The entire variable domain, with the rest obtained from reference TRBV11-2 and TRBJ2-3, is as follows: EAGVAQSPRYKIIEKRQSVAFWCNPISGHATLYWYQQILGQGPKLLIQFQNNGVVDDSQLPKDRFSAERLKGVDSTLKIQPAKLEDSAVYLCASSLGPRTSGGPPDTQYFGPGTRLTVL.

The gene calls are TRBV7-8 and TRBJ2-5; a possible D gene is TRBD1 (7 bases). This CDR3 is built from 15 residues. From germline, CDR1 is SGHVS and CDR2 FQNEAQ. The ends were cut back, 2 bases at V and 5 bases at J, with 15 bases in the middle. The CDR3 nucleotides read TGTGCCAGCAGCTTAAGGGCAGGGGGGTTGGAGACCCAGTACTTC. Translation: CASSLRAGGLETQYF.

The chain is built from TRBV5-6 and TRBJ2-7; no reliable D call. The CDR3 contains 14 residues. The germline V gene has CDR1 SGHDT and CDR2 YYEEEE. Trimming cost V 4 bases and J 3 bases, with 14 bases left between them. This CDR3 is CASSPAGRHYEQYV. As DNA, the CDR3 is TGTGCCAGCAGCCCGGCCGGGCGCCACTACGAGCAGTACGTC.

For this clonotype: Since a much larger clone is just one base distant, this may be a read error. J is TRBJ2-7 and V is TRBV6-5; the D is unclear. V lost 4 bases and J 3 bases, leaving 4 bases between the germline ends. The CDR3 runs to 11 residues. In germline, CDR1 is MNHEY, CDR2 SVGAGI. The CDR3 here is CASSSRYEQYF. CDR3 DNA sequence: TGTGCCAGCAGTTCCCGCTACGAGCAGTACTTC.

This chain joins TRBV6-5 and TRBJ1-1; TRBD1 might be the D (6 bases). The germline V gene has CDR1 MNHEY and CDR2 SVGAGI. V dropped 6 bases and J dropped 1 base, with 12 bases sitting between them. There are 14 residues in the CDR3. CDR3 region: CASRSPGANTEAFF. The CDR3 DNA follows: TGTGCCAGCAGGAGTCCAGGGGCGAACACTGAAGCTTTCTTT.

This clonotype showed up just once. This chain joins TRBV19 and TRBJ2-2, with D hard to call. The CDR3 covers 14 residues. Germline CDR1 reads LNHDA; CDR2 reads SQIVND (reference sequence). V was shortened by 6 bases and J by 5 bases, with 13 bases between the two germline ends. The CDR3 reads CASSYLRATGELFF. CDR3 DNA: TGTGCCAGTAGCTACCTTAGGGCGACCGGGGAGCTGTTTTTT. Full variable domain (remainder filled in from reference TRBV19 and TRBJ2-2): DGGITQSPKYLFRKEGQNVTLSCEQNLNHDAMYWYRQDPGQGLRLIYYSQIVNDFQKGDIAEGYSVSREKKESFPLTVTSAQKNPTAFYLCASSYLRATGELFFGEGSRLTVL.

This clonotype occurred a few times. CDR3 region: CASSLVYV. The DNA of the CDR3 is TGTGCCAGCAGCTTAGTGTACGTC. The chain has TRBV7-9 and TRBJ2-7; D unclear. V was trimmed by 1 base and J by 12 bases, leaving 1 base between them. Looked up from germline, CDR1 is SEHNR and CDR2 is FQNEAQ (reference sequence). There are 8 residues in the CDR3.

V and J are TRBV6-2 or TRBV6-3 and TRBJ2-1, with a possible D match to TRBD2 (7 bases). This CDR3 contains 17 residues. V was trimmed by 2 bases and J by 0 bases, leaving 14 bases between them. CDR1 and CDR2 from the germline V gene are MNHEY and SVGEGT. The CDR3 here is CASSYGGGLSSYNEQFF. The CDR3 coding sequence is TGTGCCAGCAGTTACGGCGGGGGCCTGAGCTCCTACAATGAGCAGTTCTTC.

The rearrangement uses TRBV18 and TRBJ1-4, with D tentatively TRBD1 (5 bases). The V and J ends lost 6 bases and 7 bases respectively, with 15 bases between them. This CDR3 region has 14 residues. Germline V gives CDR1 KGHSH, CDR2 LQKENI. CDR3 in amino acids: CASSPYGGVEKLFF. CDR3 sequence (DNA): TGTGCCAGCTCGCCTTATGGAGGGGTTGAAAAACTGTTTTTT.

About this clonotype itself: A much larger clone differs from this one at a single base, so this may be a read error. The genes are TRBV7-6 and TRBJ2-1; 8 bases map to TRBD1. The ends lost 3 bases at V and 2 bases at J; junction bases unmatched: 3. The CDR3 loop spans 15 amino acids. CDR1 SGHVS and CDR2 FNYEAQ come from the germline V gene. The CDR3 nucleotides are TGTGCCAGCAGCTTCGGACAGGGCCCCTACAATGAGCAGTTCTTC. It translates to CASSFGQGPYNEQFF.

There are a few counts of this clonotype. The chain couples TRBV5-1 to TRBJ1-1; perhaps TRBD1 as D (6 bases). CDR3 size: 15 residues. V was cut by 1 base and J by 8 bases, with 18 bases left in between. CDR1 is SGHRS and CDR2 is YFSETQ in the germline V gene. The DNA of the CDR3 is TGCGCCAGCAGCTTGAGTGTCTCCGGGGGCGTCGAAGCTTTCTTT. Translating gives CASSLSVSGGVEAFF.